The T cell receptor beta chain described here comes from a study of T cell responses to AZD1222 COVID-19 vaccine. Study information: Timing groups of about 4 and about 12 weeks for second doses were pooled. Study-wide results and caveats: At baseline, just a handful of AZD1222 recipients tested seropositive. Clonal diversity was possibly underestimated, and white British individuals and females predominated among donors. Spike was spanned by vaccine-associated CD4 TCRs, with dominance at 160-218 and 743-854.

CDR1 LGHDT and CDR2 YNNKEL come from the germline V gene (reference sequence). V lost 4 bases and J lost 2, with 23 bases in between. The CDR3 runs to 18 residues. As concerns this clone: Its antigen remains unidentified.

Sequencing used immunoSEQ multiplex PCR; TCRdb keeps in-frame clones, though not all of them. The sample gives roughly 120,000 clones, about 89% of which show up once; approximately 5.9% is in the top ten. Here the sequenced sample was peripheral blood, taken on day 0 of AZD1222 vaccination. This chain joins TRBV3-1 (or the pseudogene TRBV3-2) and TRBJ1-2; tentatively, D is TRBD1 (5 bases). The sequence was collected from an adult in good health. The CDR3 is CASSPRRGSLFKNYGYTF. The CDR3 coding sequence is TGTGCCAGCAGCCCCCGAAGGGGAAGCTTATTTAAAAACTATGGCTACACCTTC.